The 27 T cell receptor beta chains reported below all come from one sample, sequenced in a study of cytomegalovirus exposure and HLA in healthy donors. Sequencing was performed with immunoSEQ multiplex PCR; in TCRdb, only in-frame clones are kept and a portion is missing. The table has approximately 170,000 clones, roughly 80% seen once; the top ten hold under 2.5%. The sequencing sample was made of PBMCs. Receptors originate from a man aged 25-40 years in good health and CMV-seropositive.

This chain uses TRBV18 with TRBJ2-7; the D gene is possibly TRBD2 (6 bases). V lost 3 bases to trimming and J lost 0 bases, with 18 bases between them. The CDR3 is made up of 17 amino acids. Germline CDR1 is KGHSH and CDR2 is LQKENI. CDR3 sequence reads: CASSPASGRGNSYEQYF. The CDR3 coding sequence is TGTGCCAGCTCACCCGCCTCTGGGCGGGGAAACTCCTACGAGCAGTACTTC.

CDR3 protein: CASSPAGPGTQYF. Here the CDR3 DNA reads TGTGCCAGCAGCCCAGCGGGACCGGGGACCCAGTACTTC. The genes are TRBV5-4 and TRBJ2-5; 7 positions match TRBD2. The CDR3 is 13 amino acids. Trimming at V came to 4 bases and at J to 7 bases, leaving 7 bases not matched to a gene. CDR1 SGHNT and CDR2 YYREEE come from the germline V gene (reference sequence).

This chain's CDR3 is CASILAGGETQYF. CDR3 bases: TGTGCCAGCATTTTAGCGGGGGGAGAGACCCAGTACTTC. This chain links TRBV2 with TRBJ2-5, with 10 nucleotides matching TRBD2. The V and J ends lost 7 bases and 4 bases, in that order; junction bases with no gene match: 3. This CDR3 spans 13 amino acids. The germline V gene encodes CDR1 SNHLY and CDR2 FYNNEI.

This clone appeared once. The V gene is TRBV18, the J gene TRBJ2-2; 14 bases agree with TRBD2. CDR1 and CDR2 (germline): KGHSH, LQKENI. The length of the CDR3 is 16 residues. V lost 3 bases to trimming and J lost 7 bases; unmatched junction nucleotides: 4. The CDR3 spells CASSPGLAGASGELFF. The CDR3 DNA is TGTGCCAGCTCACCGGGACTAGCGGGGGCGAGCGGGGAGCTGTTTTTT. The variable domain in full, with the rest retrieved from reference TRBV18 and TRBJ2-2, is NAGVMQNPRHLVRRRGQEARLRCSPMKGHSHVYWYRQLPEEGLKFMVYLQKENIIDESGMPKERFSAEFPKEGPSILRIQQVVRGDSAAYFCASSPGLAGASGELFFGEGSRLTVL.

V is TRBV5-1 and J is TRBJ2-7, with 9 bases that match TRBD1. Germline lookup yields CDR1 SGHRS and CDR2 YFSETQ. Losses at the gene ends were 1 base for V and 6 bases for J; bases not matched to a gene: 8. This CDR3 is built from 15 residues. The chain's CDR3 is CASSLSGQGTSEQYF. The CDR3 DNA reads as TGCGCCAGCAGCTTGTCTGGACAGGGGACAAGCGAGCAGTACTTC.

The chain couples TRBV7-9 to TRBJ2-7; TRBD1 is a possible D gene (5 bases). V dropped 2 bases and J dropped 5 bases, with 10 bases sitting between them. In germline, CDR1 is SEHNR, CDR2 FQNEAQ (reference sequence). The CDR3 has 13 amino acids. The CDR3 region is CASSLTQGDEQYF. Here the CDR3 DNA reads TGTGCCAGCAGCTTAACCCAGGGCGACGAGCAGTACTTC.

This clone was found once. This sequence joins TRBV30 and TRBJ2-5; D is possibly TRBD2 (7 bases). This CDR3 spans 13 amino acids. CDR1 GTSNPN and CDR2 SVGIG come from the germline V gene (reference sequence). V was pared by 4 bases and J by 5 bases, with 14 bases between. The DNA for the CDR3 is TGTGCCTGGAATAGGGGGGGCCACGAGACCCAGTACTTC. Translated, it gives CAWNRGGHETQYF.

The gene calls are TRBV6-6 and TRBJ2-1, with D perhaps matching TRBD1 (5 bases). Germline V lookup: CDR1 MNHNY, CDR2 SVGAGI (reference sequence). This CDR3 region has 12 residues. Trimming stripped 6 bases from V and 5 bases from J, with 8 bases between. CDR3 amino acids: CASRGVNNEQFF. The CDR3 bases are TGTGCCAGCAGAGGGGTTAACAATGAGCAGTTCTTC.

This clone was seen a handful of times. Written as DNA, the CDR3 is TGTGCCACCGCGACAGCGAACACCGGGGAGCTGTTTTTT. Amino acid sequence: CATATANTGELFF. The chain uses TRBV19 and TRBJ2-2; tentatively, D is TRBD1 (5 bases). The CDR3 runs 13 residues. Trimming removed 10 bases from V and 0 bases from J, with 9 bases in between. Per germline, CDR1 LNHDA and CDR2 SQIVND (reference sequence).

This clone was picked up a small number of times. This chain connects TRBV4-1 to TRBJ1-5; 7 bases line up with TRBD1. The germline gives CDR1 MGHRA, CDR2 YSYEKL. V lost 2 bases and J lost 2; bases outside the gene matches: 3. CDR3 length equals 15 residues. The CDR3 reads CASSQLGQRNQPQHF. CDR3 coding DNA: TGCGCCAGCAGCCAACTGGGACAGCGCAATCAGCCCCAGCATTTT.

The chain couples TRBV7-9 to TRBJ2-1; 14 bases agree with TRBD2. The length of the CDR3 is 17 residues. Unmatched junction bases numbered 3, after V lost 4 bases and J lost 1 base. Germline loops: CDR1 SEHNR, CDR2 FQNEAQ (reference sequence). DNA for the CDR3: TGTGCCAGCAGCTGGACTAGCGGGGGGCCGTCCTACAATGAGCAGTTCTTC. Translation gives CASSWTSGGPSYNEQFF.

This chain links TRBV5-4 with TRBJ1-2; D ambiguous. Germline V gene lookup returns CDR1 SGHNT and CDR2 YYREEE (reference sequence). Trimming left V 1 base short and J 13 bases short, with 23 bases between. This CDR3 comprises 15 residues. CDR3 nucleotide sequence: TGTGCCAGCAGCTTGCGGGCAGGAATCACCGGGGTTGGCACCTTC. As protein: CASSLRAGITGVGTF.

The chain uses TRBV27 and TRBJ1-1; 8 nucleotides match TRBD1. The V gene end was trimmed by 1 base and the J gene end by 4 bases; junction bases not matched to a gene: 11. This CDR3 region has 17 residues. Germline values: CDR1 MNHEY, CDR2 SMNVEV (reference sequence). The CDR3, as DNA: TGTGCCAGCAGTTTATTCCCGCCAGGGGGCTCGGGCACTGAAGCTTTCTTT. Amino acid sequence: CASSLFPPGGSGTEAFF.

The rearrangement joins TRBV11-2 to TRBJ1-2; maybe TRBD1 (5 bases). V was clipped by 5 bases and J by 6 bases, with 13 bases between them. This CDR3 has 13 residues. The germline V gene encodes CDR1 SGHAT and CDR2 FQNNGV. CDR3 sequence (DNA): TGTGCCAGCAGCCATGGGGGGGTTGATGGCTACACCTTC. Protein: CASSHGGVDGYTF.

The rearrangement links TRBV9 to TRBJ1-2; the D is unclear. From germline, CDR1 is SGDLS and CDR2 YYNGEE. This CDR3 is built from 14 residues. Trimming stripped 0 bases from V and 4 bases from J, with 10 bases between. In DNA form, the CDR3 reads TGTGCCAGCAGCGTAGCGAGGGTCGGCTATGGCTACACCTTC. As protein: CASSVARVGYGYTF.

The rearrangement links TRBV13 to TRBJ1-1; D not certain. The length of the CDR3 is 12 residues. Germline CDR1 and CDR2: PRHDT and FYEKMQ (reference sequence). With 6 bases removed from V and 5 bases from J, the gap between germline ends came to 10 bases. This chain's CDR3 is CASSLSGTEAFF. Written as DNA, the CDR3 is TGTGCCAGCAGTCTCTCGGGGACTGAAGCTTTCTTT. The variable domain in full, completed from reference TRBV13 and TRBJ1-1, reads AAGVIQSPRHLIKEKRETATLKCYPIPRHDTVYWYQQGPGQDPQFLISFYEKMQSDKGSIPDRFSAQQFSDYHSELNMSSLELGDSALYFCASSLSGTEAFFGQGTRLTVV.

The chain couples TRBV7-6 to TRBJ1-5, with a possible D match to TRBD1 (6 bases). The CDR3 loop spans 16 amino acids. Per germline, CDR1 SGHVS and CDR2 FNYEAQ. V was clipped by 1 base and J by 4 bases, with 14 bases between them. The CDR3 is CASSLVGGPGNQPQHF. The CDR3 coding sequence is TGTGCCAGCAGCTTAGTGGGGGGGCCAGGGAATCAGCCCCAGCATTTT.

This clone came up once. The chain recombines TRBV9 with TRBJ2-7; 8 positions agree with TRBD1. CDR3 length: 14 amino acids. The trim removed 4 bases at V and 6 bases at J, leaving 9 bases unmatched. From germline, CDR1 is SGDLS and CDR2 YYNGEE. The CDR3 loop reads CASSPTGEVLEQYF. The CDR3 nucleotides read TGTGCCAGCAGCCCGACAGGGGAAGTTCTCGAGCAGTACTTC.

This chain uses TRBV2 with TRBJ1-1; TRBD1 matches at 9 bases. The CDR3 sequence is 14 residues long. CDR1 SNHLY and CDR2 FYNNEI come from the germline V gene. V was pared by 7 bases and J by 8 bases, with 11 bases of the junction left unmatched. The CDR3 loop reads CASNRLTGGNEAFF. The DNA for the CDR3 is TGTGCCAGCAATCGATTAACAGGGGGCAACGAAGCTTTCTTT.

The chain joins TRBV14 to TRBJ2-2, with 7 nucleotides matching TRBD1. The CDR3 length is 16 residues. Per the germline V gene, CDR1 is SGHDN and CDR2 is FVKESK. V shed 3 bases and J 7 bases; nucleotides not matched to a gene: 11. In DNA, the CDR3 is TGTGCCAGCAGCCATCAGAGGGGGCGTATAGGCGGGGAGCTGTTTTTT. Translation gives CASSHQRGRIGGELFF.

V usage is TRBV19 and J usage is TRBJ1-5; D might be TRBD1 (6 bases). Germline V gene sequence: CDR1 LNHDA, CDR2 SQIVND (reference sequence). Trimming shortened V by 8 bases and J by 0 bases, and 20 bases separated the two germline ends. CDR3 length: 17 residues. As DNA, the CDR3 is TGTGCCAGTGGCTATCCCGGACAGCACGATAGCAATCAGCCCCAGCATTTT. It encodes CASGYPGQHDSNQPQHF.

This chain connects TRBV30 to TRBJ2-1; D perhaps matches TRBD2 (5 bases). V was shortened by 0 bases and J by 3 bases, with 9 bases between the two germline ends. This CDR3 comprises 14 residues. Germline assignment: CDR1 GTSNPN and CDR2 SVGIG (reference sequence). The CDR3 sequence is CAWSVLEGYNEQFF. CDR3 nucleotide sequence: TGTGCCTGGAGTGTACTTGAGGGCTACAATGAGCAGTTCTTC.

The chain couples TRBV4-1 to TRBJ1-1; 12 bases are a match to TRBD1. Germline CDR1 is MGHRA and CDR2 is YSYEKL. The CDR3 has 15 residues. Trimming removed 1 base from V and 11 bases from J; junction bases left unmatched: 8. The CDR3 DNA is TGCGCCAGCAGCCAAGCTCCCGGGACAGGGGGCGCGGCTTTCTTT. It encodes CASSQAPGTGGAAFF.

This clone was counted between two and nine times. This sequence joins TRBV5-1 and TRBJ2-2, with 13 bases lining up with TRBD2. The germline gives CDR1 SGHRS, CDR2 YFSETQ. The CDR3 extends over 17 amino acids. After removal of 0 bases from V and 4 bases from J, the junction contained 3 bases not matched to a gene. DNA of the CDR3: TGCGCCAGCAGCTTGGCGGGACTAGCGGGGATCACCGGGGAGCTGTTTTTT. Its translation is CASSLAGLAGITGELFF.

The gene calls are TRBV7-9 and TRBJ1-5; 12 nucleotides line up with TRBD1. This CDR3 is built from 19 residues. CDR1 and CDR2 from the germline V gene are SEHNR and FQNEAQ (reference sequence). V dropped 5 bases and J dropped 5; count of bases not matched to a gene: 16. Written as DNA, the CDR3 is TGTGCCAGCAGCACCACCGGGACAGGGGGCGAGACGGGGTATCAGCCCCAGCATTTT. Encoded protein: CASSTTGTGGETGYQPQHF. The complete variable domain, with remaining parts taken from reference TRBV7-9 and TRBJ1-5, reads DTGVSQNPRHKITKRGQNVTFRCDPISEHNRLYWYRQTLGQGPEFLTYFQNEAQLEKSRLLSDRFSAERPKGSFSTLEIQRTEQGDSAMYLCASSTTGTGGETGYQPQHFGDGTRLSIL.

J is TRBJ1-4 and V is TRBV9; TRBD1 is a possible D gene (6 bases). This CDR3 comprises 16 residues. The V end was cut by 3 bases, the J end by 8 bases, with 20 bases between. Per the germline V gene, CDR1 is SGDLS and CDR2 is YYNGEE. The DNA of the CDR3 is TGTGCCAGCAGCGGGACCCAGGGGTTGATTCAGGAAAAACTGTTTTTT. Encoded protein: CASSGTQGLIQEKLFF.

The chain couples TRBV5-1 to TRBJ2-5, with 7 bases matching TRBD1. The CDR3 has 16 residues. Germline V gene sequence: CDR1 SGHRS, CDR2 YFSETQ. Unmatched junction bases numbered 10, after V lost 5 bases and J lost 0 bases. CDR3 coding DNA: TGCGCCAGCAGGACAGGGCCGACTGCGTACCAAGAGACCCAGTACTTC. Its protein is CASRTGPTAYQETQYF.